A single sample is the source of the 7 T cell receptor beta chains below, sequenced in a study of neurological immune-mediated disorders. TCRdb re-called the 5' RACE reads with MiXCR, one entry per CDR3 protein. The sample shows over 35,000 distinct CDR3 sequences, around 2.5% of them seen only once. The sequencing input was PBMCs. These receptors all come from a man aged 50 to 59 with multiple sclerosis.

This clonotype was seen at least ten times. The CDR3 DNA reads as TGTGCCAGCAGCCAAGATACCACCTATCAGCCCCAGCATTTT. Protein: CASSQDTTYQPQHF. V usage is TRBV3-1 and J usage is TRBJ1-5; D remains unclear. The length of the CDR3 is 14 residues. The V gene's germline CDR1 is LGHDT and CDR2 YNNKEL (reference sequence). Trimming removed 0 bases at V and 5 bases at J, with 8 bases between.

In its sample, this clonotype was seen a few times. This chain links TRBV6-1 with TRBJ2-7, with D possibly called TRBD1 or TRBD2 (5 bases each). This CDR3 region has 13 residues. Germline V lookup: CDR1 MNHNS, CDR2 SASEGT. Trimming removed 4 bases at V and 3 bases at J, with 10 bases between. CDR3 in DNA: TGTGCCAGCAGTGGGGACGGTTACTACGAGCAGTACTTC. It encodes CASSGDGYYEQYF.

The table lists this clonotype with a few counts. Since a much larger clone is just one base distant, this may be a read error. Because it lacks the conserved phenylalanine or tryptophan at the end, this CDR3 is likely a read error. It is unclear where the CDR3 begins or ends on the DNA, so no DNA is shown, and the CDR3 is as TCRdb lists it. V is TRBV29-1 and J is TRBJ1-2. Germline values: CDR1 SQVTM, CDR2 ANQGSEA. The CDR3 length equals 12 residues, ends included. CDR3: CSVFSAAYGYTC.

This clonotype was counted at least ten times. The chain recombines TRBV21-1 with TRBJ2-1; the table assigns TRBD1, which was not confirmed against the DNA. TRBV21-1 is tagged as a pseudogene. CDR3 length: 18 residues. The CDR3 spells CASSNLPVGTGDNNEQFF. For the CDR3, the DNA is TGTGCCAGCAGCAACCTCCCCGTAGGGACAGGGGATAACAATGAGCAGTTCTTC.

This clonotype appeared many times. The junction departs from germline at one end; a sequencing error may be responsible. The rearrangement uses TRBV3-1 and TRBJ1-6; no clear D gene. Germline V gene lookup returns CDR1 LGHDT and CDR2 YNNKEL (reference sequence). The CDR3 loop spans 12 amino acids. In nucleotides, the CDR3 is TGTGCCAGCAGCCCAGAGATTGGCACCCTCAACTTT. It codes for CASSPEIGTLNF.

At least ten counts were recorded for this clonotype. The chain joins TRBV20-1 to TRBJ2-7, with TRBD2 matching 12 bases. The V gene's germline CDR1 is DFQATT and CDR2 SNEGSKA (reference sequence). The CDR3 totals 14 residues. Trimming cost V 6 bases and J 5 bases; bases outside gene matches: 8. The CDR3 nucleotides read TGCAGTGCATTGGCGGCTAGCGGGGGGGACGAGCAGTACTTC. Encoded protein: CSALAASGGDEQYF.

This clonotype was seen ten or more times. The gene calls are TRBV7-8 and TRBJ2-7; 9 bases align to TRBD2. CDR1 is SGHVS and CDR2 is FQNEAQ in the germline V gene. This CDR3 has 15 residues. The V segment lost 3 bases and the J segment 7 bases; nucleotides outside the gene matches: 10. CDR3 sequence reads: CASSFLRAGGREQYF. CDR3 sequence (DNA): TGTGCCAGCAGCTTTCTCCGAGCGGGGGGTCGAGAGCAGTACTTC.